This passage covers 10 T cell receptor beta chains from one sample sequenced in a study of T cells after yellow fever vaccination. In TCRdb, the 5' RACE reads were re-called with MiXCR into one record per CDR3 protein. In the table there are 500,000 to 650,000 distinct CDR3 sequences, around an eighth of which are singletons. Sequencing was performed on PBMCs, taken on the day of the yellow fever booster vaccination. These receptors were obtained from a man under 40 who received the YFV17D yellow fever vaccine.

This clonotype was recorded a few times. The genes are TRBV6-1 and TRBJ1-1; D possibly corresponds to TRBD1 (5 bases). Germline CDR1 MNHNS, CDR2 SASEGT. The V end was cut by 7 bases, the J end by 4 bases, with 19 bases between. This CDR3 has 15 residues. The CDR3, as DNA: TGTGCCAGCATCGTCCCGGGACGGTCGTTCACTGAAGCTTTCTTT. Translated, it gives CASIVPGRSFTEAFF.

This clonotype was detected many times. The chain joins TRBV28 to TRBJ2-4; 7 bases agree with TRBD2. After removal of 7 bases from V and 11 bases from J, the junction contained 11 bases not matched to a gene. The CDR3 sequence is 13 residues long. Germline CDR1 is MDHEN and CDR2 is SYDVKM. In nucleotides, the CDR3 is TGTGCCAGCAACTCCCCCGCTAGCGGTGTTCAGTACTTC. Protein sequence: CASNSPASGVQYF.

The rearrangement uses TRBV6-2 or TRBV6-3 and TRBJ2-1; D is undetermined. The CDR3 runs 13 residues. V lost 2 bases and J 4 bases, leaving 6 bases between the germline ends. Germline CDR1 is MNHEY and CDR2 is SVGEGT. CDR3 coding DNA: TGTGCCAGCAGTTACCTCCAATACAATGAGCAGTTCTTC. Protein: CASSYLQYNEQFF.

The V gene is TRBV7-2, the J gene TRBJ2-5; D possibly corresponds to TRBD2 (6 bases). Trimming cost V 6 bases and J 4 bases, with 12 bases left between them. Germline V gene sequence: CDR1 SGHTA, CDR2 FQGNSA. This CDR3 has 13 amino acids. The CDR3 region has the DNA TGTGCCAGCAGTCGGACTATAGTAGAGACCCAGTACTTC. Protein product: CASSRTIVETQYF. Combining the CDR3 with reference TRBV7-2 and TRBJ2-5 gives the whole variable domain GAGVSQSPSNKVTEKGKDVELRCDPISGHTALYWYRQSLGQGLEFLIYFQGNSAPDKSGLPSDRFSAERTGGSVSTLTIQRTQQEDSAVYLCASSRTIVETQYFGPGTRLLVL.

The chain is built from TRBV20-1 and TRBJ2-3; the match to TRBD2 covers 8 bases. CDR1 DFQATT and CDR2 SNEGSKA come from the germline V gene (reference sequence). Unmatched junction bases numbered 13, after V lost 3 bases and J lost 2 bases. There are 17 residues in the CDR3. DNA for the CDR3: TGCAGTGCTAGTAGGCGGGGCACTAGCGGAATCACAGATACGCAGTATTTT. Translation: CSASRRGTSGITDTQYF.

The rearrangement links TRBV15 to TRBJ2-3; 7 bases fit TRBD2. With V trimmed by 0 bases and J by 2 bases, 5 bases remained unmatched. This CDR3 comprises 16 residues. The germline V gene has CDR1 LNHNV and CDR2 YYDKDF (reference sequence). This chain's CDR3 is CATSRDGAGITDTQYF. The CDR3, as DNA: TGTGCCACCAGCAGAGATGGAGCGGGGATCACAGATACGCAGTATTTT. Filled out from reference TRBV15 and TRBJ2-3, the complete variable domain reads DAMVIQNPRYQVTQFGKPVTLSCSQTLNHNVMYWYQQKSSQAPKLLFHYYDKDFNNEADTPDNFQSRRPNTSFCFLDIRSPGLGDTAMYLCATSRDGAGITDTQYFGPGTRLTVL.

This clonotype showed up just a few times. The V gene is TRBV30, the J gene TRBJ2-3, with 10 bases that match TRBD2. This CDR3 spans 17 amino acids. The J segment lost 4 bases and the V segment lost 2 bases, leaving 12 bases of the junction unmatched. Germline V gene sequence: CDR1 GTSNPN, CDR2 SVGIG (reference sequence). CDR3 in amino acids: CAWSSQSSGSSADTQYF. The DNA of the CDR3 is TGTGCCTGGAGTTCCCAATCTAGCGGGAGTTCCGCAGATACGCAGTATTTT.

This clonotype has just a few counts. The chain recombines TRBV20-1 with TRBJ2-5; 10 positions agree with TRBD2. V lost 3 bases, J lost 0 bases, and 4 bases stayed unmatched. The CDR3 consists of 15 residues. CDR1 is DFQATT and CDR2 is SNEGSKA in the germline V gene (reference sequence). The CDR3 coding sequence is TGCAGTGCTAGTGACCTAGCGGGAGACCAAGAGACCCAGTACTTC. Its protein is CSASDLAGDQETQYF.

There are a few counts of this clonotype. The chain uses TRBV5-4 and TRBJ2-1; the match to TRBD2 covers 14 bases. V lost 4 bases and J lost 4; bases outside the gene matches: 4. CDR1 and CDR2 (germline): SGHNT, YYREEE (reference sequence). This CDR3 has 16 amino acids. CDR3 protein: CASSKGLAGEYNEQFF. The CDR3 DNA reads TGTGCCAGCAGCAAGGGACTAGCGGGGGAATACAATGAGCAGTTCTTC.

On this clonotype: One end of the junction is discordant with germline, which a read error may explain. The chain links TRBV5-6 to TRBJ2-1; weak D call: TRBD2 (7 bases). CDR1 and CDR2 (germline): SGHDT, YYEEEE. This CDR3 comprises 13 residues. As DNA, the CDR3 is TGTGCCAGCAGCTTGGCGGGAGGACAAGGGGGGGACTTC. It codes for CASSLAGGQGGDF.